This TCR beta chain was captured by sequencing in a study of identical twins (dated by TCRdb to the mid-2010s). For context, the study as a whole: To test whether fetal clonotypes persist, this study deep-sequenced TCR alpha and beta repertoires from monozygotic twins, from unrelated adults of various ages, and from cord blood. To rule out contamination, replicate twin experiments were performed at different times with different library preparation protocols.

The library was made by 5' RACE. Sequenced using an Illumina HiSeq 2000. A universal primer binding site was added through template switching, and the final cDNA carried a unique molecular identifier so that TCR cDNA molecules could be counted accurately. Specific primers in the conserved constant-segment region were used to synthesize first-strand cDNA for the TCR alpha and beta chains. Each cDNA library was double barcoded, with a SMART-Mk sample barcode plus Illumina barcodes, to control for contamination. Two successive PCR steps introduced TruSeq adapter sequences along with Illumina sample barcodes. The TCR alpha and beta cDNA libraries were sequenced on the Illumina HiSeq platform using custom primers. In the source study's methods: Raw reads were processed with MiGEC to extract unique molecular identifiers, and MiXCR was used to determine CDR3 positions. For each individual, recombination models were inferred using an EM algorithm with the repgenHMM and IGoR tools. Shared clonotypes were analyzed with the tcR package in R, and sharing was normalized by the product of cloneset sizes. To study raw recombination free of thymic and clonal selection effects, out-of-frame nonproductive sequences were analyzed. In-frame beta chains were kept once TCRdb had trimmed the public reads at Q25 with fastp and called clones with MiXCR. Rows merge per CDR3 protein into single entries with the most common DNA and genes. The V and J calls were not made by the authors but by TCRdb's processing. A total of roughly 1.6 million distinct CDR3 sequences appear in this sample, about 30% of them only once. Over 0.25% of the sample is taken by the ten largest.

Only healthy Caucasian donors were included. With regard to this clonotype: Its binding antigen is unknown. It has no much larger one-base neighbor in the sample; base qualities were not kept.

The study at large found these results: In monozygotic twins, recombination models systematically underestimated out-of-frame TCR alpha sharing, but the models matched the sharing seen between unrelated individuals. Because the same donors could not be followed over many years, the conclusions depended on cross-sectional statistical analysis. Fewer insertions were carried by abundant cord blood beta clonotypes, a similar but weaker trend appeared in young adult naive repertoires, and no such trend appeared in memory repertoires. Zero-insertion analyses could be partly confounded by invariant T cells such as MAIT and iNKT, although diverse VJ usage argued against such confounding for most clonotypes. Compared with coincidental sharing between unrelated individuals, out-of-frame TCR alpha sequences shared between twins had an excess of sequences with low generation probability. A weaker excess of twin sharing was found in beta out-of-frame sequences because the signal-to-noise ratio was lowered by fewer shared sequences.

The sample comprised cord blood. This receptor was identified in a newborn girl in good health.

The DNA sequence follows: TGCGCCAGCAGTGAAAGAGGACAAAACACTGAAGCTTTCTTT. Its protein product is CASSERGQNTEAFF. The chain is made from TRBV10-1 and TRBJ1-1, with TRBD1 as a weak D call on 5 bases. CDR1 and CDR2 are read off the germline V gene (reference sequence) as WNHNN and SYGVQD. V is pared back by 3 bases and J by 2 bases, with 10 bases lying between the germline termini. The CDR3 numbers 14 residues from cysteine through phenylalanine. Only the CDR3 DNA is retained, 42 bases long and in frame from the first base.